Listed below are T cell receptor beta chains from one sample, sequenced in a study of blood T cells in healthy people across ages. TCRdb recomputed calls from the 5' RACE reads with MiXCR, one row per CDR3 protein. The sample records around 1,600,000 distinct CDR3 sequences, roughly 43% being singletons. The specimen sequenced was blood. These receptor sequences come from a woman in her late teens or twenties in good health. The CDR3 runs from the conserved cysteine through the conserved F or W. D genes are given only for firm matches. Some rows mark clone size as missing; the rest say once, few, many or name a class of expanded clone.

cdr3_aa cdr3_nt v_call d_call clone_size j_call
CASSPSGSPGEQYF TGTGCCAGCAGTCCTAGCGGGTCCCCGGGGGAGCAGTACTTC TRBV27 TRBD2 - TRBJ2-4
CSADGGDYEQYF TGCAGTGCTGATGGGGGAGATTACGAGCAGTACTTC TRBV20-1 - - TRBJ2-7
CASSYSIVLQRSDEQFF TGTGCCAGCAGTTACTCGATAGTACTACAACGAAGCGATGAGCAGTTCTTC TRBV6-2/TRBV6-3 - - TRBJ2-1
CASSLFEVNTEAFF TGTGCCAGCAGCCTTTTCGAGGTGAACACTGAAGCTTTCTTT TRBV9 - few TRBJ1-1
CSARVRTENQPQHF TGCAGTGCTAGGGTGCGTACTGAGAATCAGCCCCAGCATTTT TRBV20-1 - - TRBJ1-5
CAGSRTGAVGYTF TGTGCCGGCAGTAGGACAGGGGCGGTGGGCTACACCTTC TRBV6-6 TRBD1 once TRBJ1-2
CASSRPDSGSPLHF TGTGCCAGCAGCCGACCTGACAGCGGTTCACCCCTCCACTTT TRBV7-9 - - TRBJ1-6
CACSPLGSYEQYF TGTGCCTGCAGCCCGCTAGGATCCTACGAGCAGTACTTC TRBV13 - - TRBJ2-7
CASGLAFDRASKGYTF TGTGCCAGCGGCTTAGCGTTTGACAGGGCTTCAAAAGGCTACACCTTC TRBV7-2 TRBD1 - TRBJ1-2
CASRIDANYGYTF TGTGCCAGCAGGATCGATGCAAACTATGGCTACACCTTC TRBV6-5 - many TRBJ1-2
CASSSTVQSSYEQYF TGTGCCAGCAGTTCGACAGTCCAAAGCTCCTACGAGCAGTACTTC TRBV12-3/TRBV12-4 - - TRBJ2-7
CASSYSTGWGEKLFF TGTGCCAGCAGTTACTCGACAGGGTGGGGAGAAAAACTGTTTTTT TRBV6-6 TRBD1 - TRBJ1-4
CASSYSWPNTEAFF TGTGCCAGCAGTTACTCGTGGCCGAACACTGAAGCTTTCTTT TRBV6-5 - few TRBJ1-1
CASSKRTSGGDEQFF TGCGCCAGCAGCAAACGGACTAGCGGGGGGGATGAGCAGTTCTTC TRBV5-1 TRBD2 - TRBJ2-1
CASSIGFGNTEAFF TGTGCCAGCAGTATAGGGTTCGGGAACACTGAAGCTTTCTTT TRBV11-2 - once TRBJ1-1
CASSQDLGATYF TGTGCCAGCAGCCAGGACTTAGGGGCGACGTATTTT TRBV5-6 - - TRBJ2-3
CASTFDGTTNTEAFF TGTGCCAGCACCTTCGACGGGACAACGAACACTGAAGCTTTCTTT TRBV9 - - TRBJ1-1
CASSQDYRDRGPNEQFF TGTGCCAGCAGCCAAGATTACCGGGACAGGGGTCCCAATGAGCAGTTCTTC TRBV14 TRBD1 - TRBJ2-1
CSFTRTLYGYTF TGCAGTTTTACCAGGACGCTCTATGGCTACACCTTC TRBV20-1 - few TRBJ1-2
CASSLIDLSYEQYF TGTGCCAGCAGCTTAATAGATCTCTCCTACGAGCAGTACTTC TRBV13 - - TRBJ2-7
CASRVINFNEQFF TGTGCCAGCAGGGTCATAAATTTCAATGAGCAGTTCTTC TRBV6-2/TRBV6-3 - - TRBJ2-1
CASSQQIGTGSNQPQHF TGTGCCAGCAGTCAACAGATAGGGACAGGGAGCAATCAGCCCCAGCATTTT TRBV2 TRBD1 - TRBJ1-5
CSIRGRRGTEAFF TGCAGCATACGGGGGCGAAGGGGGACTGAAGCTTTCTTT TRBV29-1 - - TRBJ1-1
CASSLMGGSTDTQYF TGTGCCAGCAGCTTAATGGGTGGTTCCACAGATACGCAGTATTTT TRBV7-3 - many TRBJ2-3